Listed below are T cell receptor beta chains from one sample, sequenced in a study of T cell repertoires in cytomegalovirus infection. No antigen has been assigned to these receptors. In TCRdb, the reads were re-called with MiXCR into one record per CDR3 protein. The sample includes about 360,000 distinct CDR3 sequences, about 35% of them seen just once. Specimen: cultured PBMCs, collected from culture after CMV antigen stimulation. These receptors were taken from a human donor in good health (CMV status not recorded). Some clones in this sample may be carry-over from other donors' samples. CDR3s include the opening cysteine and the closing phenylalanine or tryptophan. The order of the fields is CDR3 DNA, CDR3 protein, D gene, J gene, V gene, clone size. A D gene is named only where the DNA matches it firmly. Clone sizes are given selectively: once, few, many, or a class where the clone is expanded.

TGCAGCGTTCAGGGGACAGGGGGTGGCTACACCTTC,CSVQGTGGGYTF,TRBD1,TRBJ1-2,TRBV29-1,-
TGCAGCGTTGAAGGGCCCTTTAATGAAAAACTGTTTTTT,CSVEGPFNEKLFF,-,TRBJ1-4,TRBV29-1,-
TGTGCCATCAGGGATGGGTTGAGGGATGCTAGCGGGACGATCTCCCAAGAGACCCAGTACTTC,CAIRDGLRDASGTISQETQYF,TRBD2,TRBJ2-5,TRBV10-3,-
TGTGCCAGCAGTGTCAGGGGGGCGGCGAACACTGAAGCTTTCTTT,CASSVRGAANTEAFF,TRBD1,TRBJ1-1,TRBV28,few
TGTGCCAGCAGCCTAAGGGGGGCTAGCGTCACAGATACGCAGTATTTT,CASSLRGASVTDTQYF,-,TRBJ2-3,TRBV9,-
TGTGCCAGCAGCGGACCGGGACTAGCGGGAGCAACAGATACGCAGTATTTT,CASSGPGLAGATDTQYF,TRBD2,TRBJ2-3,TRBV7-2,few
TGCAGTGCTTTTGCGTCCCAGGGGTCTTACGAGCAGTACTTC,CSAFASQGSYEQYF,-,TRBJ2-7,TRBV20-1,few
TGTGCCAGTAGATACCAAGGACTAGATTTAGATACGCAGTATTTT,CASRYQGLDLDTQYF,TRBD2,TRBJ2-3,TRBV19,once
TGTGCCAGCAGTACGCGGGCCCGAAGCGGCTCTGGGGCCAACGTCCTGACTTTC,CASSTRARSGSGANVLTF,-,TRBJ2-6,TRBV6-2/TRBV6-3,many
TGTGCCAGCAGCCAAGCGGGGGTCAATCAGCCCCAGCATTTT,CASSQAGVNQPQHF,-,TRBJ1-5,TRBV3-1,-
TGTGCCAGCAGCTTAGGGGGACAGAAAACCGGGGAGCTGTTTTTT,CASSLGGQKTGELFF,TRBD1,TRBJ2-2,TRBV7-9,few
TGTGCCAGCAGGTCACTTGATAAAGATACGCAGTATTTT,CASRSLDKDTQYF,-,TRBJ2-3,TRBV28,-
TGTGCCAGCAGTCCTGGGGGGCCGGCTGGTGGGCAGTTCTTC,CASSPGGPAGGQFF,-,TRBJ2-1,TRBV27,-
TGTGCCAGCAGTACATCCGACAGAATCTTCCAGTACTTC,CASSTSDRIFQYF,-,TRBJ2-5,TRBV12-3/TRBV12-4,few